These 10 T cell receptor beta chains came from one sample sequenced in a study of regulatory T cells in long-lasting Graves disease. The time point: newly diagnosed GD, antithyroid drugs for less than 3 months. PBMC-extracted RNA yielded the TCR library. Construction of the TCR beta libraries employed iRepertoire HTBI primers in conjunction with Arm-PCR of CDR3 regions. TCRdb redid the calling of the multiplex PCR reads with MiXCR, one entry per CDR3 protein. The table lists around 250,000 distinct CDR3 sequences, 20% to 25% of them singletons. The source was peripheral blood mononuclear cells (PBMCs), collected at new diagnosis, from a patient treated with antithyroid drugs. The receptors shown here come from a female donor with Graves disease.

This clonotype was seen at least ten times. V and J are TRBV11-2 and TRBJ1-1; D not resolved. The germline gives CDR1 SGHAT, CDR2 FQNNGV. The V end was cut by 5 bases, the J end by 1 base, with 2 bases between. The CDR3 is 11 amino acids. The CDR3 nucleotides read TGTGCCAGCAGCCAGAACACTGAAGCTTTCTTT. Translated, it gives CASSQNTEAFF.

Comments on this clonotype: One end of the junction does not line up with germline, which may come from a read error. The rearrangement uses TRBV5-5 and TRBJ2-3, with D possibly TRBD2 on 7 matching bases. Germline V gene data show CDR1 as SGHKS and CDR2 as YYEKEE (reference sequence). The CDR3 contains 14 residues. CDR3 amino acids: CASSQDGGGDTQCF. The CDR3 nucleotides read TGTGCCAGCAGCCAAGATGGGGGGGGCGATACGCAGTGTTTT. Complete variable domain (other parts from reference TRBV5-5 and TRBJ2-3): DAGVTQSPTHLIKTRGQQVTLRCSPISGHKSVSWYQQVLGQGPQFIFQYYEKEERGRGNFPDRFSARQFPNYSSELNVNALLLGDSALYLCASSQDGGGDTQCFGPGTRLTVL.

This clonotype has a count of ten or more. The chain is built from TRBV6-5 and TRBJ2-1, with 7 bases matching TRBD1. The CDR3 covers 15 residues. The V and J ends lost 0 bases and 4 bases, in that order; junction bases with no gene match: 3. Per germline, CDR1 MNHEY and CDR2 SVGAGI. The DNA for the CDR3 is TGTGCCAGCAGTTACTCGACCAGGGGGTACAATGAGCAGTTCTTC. Translated, it gives CASSYSTRGYNEQFF.

For this clonotype: A read error likely explains this, since a far larger clone differs by one base. This rearrangement joins TRBV5-5 to TRBJ2-5, with D perhaps given as TRBD1 or TRBD2 (5 bases each). The J call is uncertain, as TRBJ2-1 better fits the DNA end. The CDR3 length is 14 residues. CDR1 SGHKS and CDR2 YYEKEE come from the germline V gene (reference sequence). CDR3 amino acids: CASSIFSRAGEQFF. For the CDR3, the DNA is TGTGCCAGCAGCATTTTTAGCAGGGCGGGCGAGCAGTTCTTC.

This chain connects TRBV7-8 to TRBJ1-1; 9 bases line up with TRBD1. Trimming removed 3 bases from V and 5 bases from J; junction bases left unmatched: 4. The CDR3 spans 14 residues. CDR1 and CDR2 (germline): SGHVS, FQNEAQ. The CDR3 here is CASSFTGGGTEAFF. CDR3 DNA sequence: TGTGCCAGCAGCTTTACAGGGGGCGGTACTGAAGCTTTCTTT.

This clonotype was counted ten times or more. The rearrangement links TRBV20-1 to TRBJ1-1; TRBD1 aligns across 8 bases. V gave up 4 bases and J gave up 3 bases; unmatched junction bases: 1. The length of the CDR3 is 12 residues. The germline V gene has CDR1 DFQATT and CDR2 SNEGSKA (reference sequence). The chain's CDR3 is CSATGGYTEAFF. Written as DNA, the CDR3 is TGCAGTGCTACAGGGGGCTACACTGAAGCTTTCTTT.

This clonotype has ten or more counts. This sequence joins TRBV7-2 and TRBJ1-5; tentative D call: TRBD1 (6 bases). CDR1 and CDR2 (germline): SGHTA, FQGNSA. This CDR3 has 14 amino acids. Trimming left V 3 bases short and J 7 bases short, with 13 bases between. The chain's CDR3 is CASSFSAGGQPQHF. For the CDR3, the DNA is TGTGCCAGCAGCTTCTCGGCTGGGGGCCAGCCCCAGCATTTT.

Concerning this clonotype: This sequence is one base from a far larger clone and is likely a read error. This chain joins TRBV7-2 and TRBJ2-1; D is perhaps TRBD2 (6 bases). The DNA end is a closer match to TRBJ2-5, so the J assignment may be wrong. The CDR3 has 14 amino acids. Germline V gene sequence: CDR1 SGHTA, CDR2 FQGNSA. DNA of the CDR3: TGTGCCAACAGCCCGTCTAGCGCGGGGGAGACCCAGTACTTC. This sequence encodes CANSPSSAGETQYF.

The sample holds many counts of this clonotype. V usage is TRBV20-1 and J usage is TRBJ2-1; 7 nucleotides align to TRBD2. V was clipped by 3 bases and J by 6 bases; unmatched bases: 2. The CDR3 covers 12 residues. The germline gives CDR1 DFQATT, CDR2 SNEGSKA (reference sequence). Here the CDR3 reads CSARGLINEQFF. CDR3 DNA sequence: TGCAGTGCTAGGGGACTAATCAATGAGCAGTTCTTC.

This clonotype was picked up many times. This chain joins TRBV6-5 and TRBJ2-7; D perhaps matches TRBD1 (6 bases). The CDR3 covers 17 residues. Trimming shortened V by 0 bases and J by 0 bases, and 15 bases separated the two germline ends. Looked up from germline, CDR1 is MNHEY and CDR2 is SVGAGI. For the CDR3, the DNA is TGTGCCAGCAGTTACTCCGTTTTCGGCAGGGGCTCCTACGAGCAGTACTTC. Encoded protein: CASSYSVFGRGSYEQYF.